What follows is one T cell receptor beta chain and its context. Its antigen is unidentified. Among the 120 or so subjects of the validation cohort, separate from the approximately 700-subject first cohort, were the donors. Sequenced by immunoSEQ multiplex PCR; TCRdb stores in-frame clones only, minus some. This sample has 220,000 or so clones, with 85% to 95% found just once. This sample was taken from a study of cytomegalovirus exposure and HLA in healthy donors. V lost 4 bases to trimming and J lost 7 bases; unmatched junction nucleotides: 6. The CDR3 spans 14 residues. Germline CDR1 reads ENHRY; CDR2 reads SYGVKD. Overall study findings and caveats: Rare TCR sequences predominated, though certain public TCRs were found in many donors. A few chains linked to CMV were shown in vitro to be specific for CMV antigens.

J is TRBJ2-1 and V is TRBV10-3; TRBD2 matches 8 bases. Source material: PBMCs. The sequence was collected from a woman younger than 30 in good health and CMV-seronegative. The CDR3: CAISGREGRNEQFF. CDR3 nucleotide sequence: TGTGCCATCAGTGGTCGGGAGGGCCGGAATGAGCAGTTCTTC.